The rows below give T cell receptor beta chains drawn from one sample of a study of post-analysis software for immune sequencing data. TCRdb itself ran the PCR reads through MiXCR, one entry per CDR3 protein. The sample records under 900,000 distinct CDR3 sequences, approximately 53% being singletons. The sequenced sample was blood. These receptors came from a girl aged 5 to 17 with multiple sclerosis. The CDR3 runs from the conserved cysteine through the conserved F or W. Each record gives: clone size, D gene, V gene, J gene, CDR3 DNA, CDR3 protein. The D gene is left open where the match is weak. Size is omitted from some rows. Given values are once, few, many or a class for expanded clones.

NA	NA	TRBV27	TRBJ2-3	TGTGCCAGCAGTTTATTCCAGGCTAGCACAGATACGCAGTATTTT	CASSLFQASTDTQYF
NA	TRBD1	TRBV29-1	TRBJ1-1	TGCAGCGTGGCAGACAGGGGGCAAGGTGAAGCTTTCTTT	CSVADRGQGEAFF
few	TRBD1	TRBV4-1	TRBJ2-1	TGCGCCAGCAGCCAAGAAGTGACAGGGTGGTACAATGAGCAGTTCTTC	CASSQEVTGWYNEQFF
many	NA	TRBV5-1	TRBJ1-2	TGCGCCAGCAGCTTGTCCACCACGCAGAGGGGTGGCTACACCTTC	CASSLSTTQRGGYTF
few	NA	TRBV6-5	TRBJ1-5	TGTGCCAGCAACGGGGGGGGGCGCGATCAGCCCCAGCATTTT	CASNGGGRDQPQHF
few	NA	TRBV12-3/TRBV12-4	TRBJ2-3	TGTGCCAGCGCAGGTCTATCTAGCACAGATACGCAGTATTTT	CASAGLSSTDTQYF
NA	NA	TRBV11-1	TRBJ2-7	TGTGCCAGCAGCCCGGGACCCTCGGGGCTTCTACGAAACAGCGAGCAGTACTTC	CASSPGPSGLLRNSEQYF
NA	NA	TRBV7-8	TRBJ2-7	TGTGCCAGCAGCTTAGCGGAATTCAGCTACGAGCAGTACTTC	CASSLAEFSYEQYF
NA	TRBD2	TRBV11-2	TRBJ2-3	TGTGCCAGCAGCTTGTGGACTAGCGGGAGAAGTGCAGATACGCAGTATTTT	CASSLWTSGRSADTQYF
NA	NA	TRBV20-1	TRBJ2-3	TGCAGTGCTAGGGCTAGCGAGAGCACAGATACGCAGTATTTT	CSARASESTDTQYF
NA	NA	TRBV7-2	TRBJ1-2	TGTGCCAGCAGCCTACGGGGGCCCGTCAACGTTAACTATGGCTACACCTTC	CASSLRGPVNVNYGYTF
NA	NA	TRBV14	TRBJ2-3	TGTGCCAGCAGCCGGACAGCGACCGCCTATACGCAGTATTTT	CASSRTATAYTQYF
NA	NA	TRBV3-1	TRBJ2-4	TGTGCCAGCAGCCTCATGGCGGCCCCGGACGGGGACATTCAGTACTTC	CASSLMAAPDGDIQYF
NA	NA	TRBV15	TRBJ2-1	TGTGCCACCAGCAGAGCCTTGGATGAGCAGTTCTTC	CATSRALDEQFF
NA	NA	TRBV5-1	TRBJ1-1	TGCGCCAGCAGCTTGGACGGGACGGGGCTCCCTGAAGCTTTCTTT	CASSLDGTGLPEAFF
NA	NA	TRBV5-1	TRBJ2-1	TGCGCCAGCAGCCAGGACCTGGAAGTTTGGTTCTTC	CASSQDLEVWFF